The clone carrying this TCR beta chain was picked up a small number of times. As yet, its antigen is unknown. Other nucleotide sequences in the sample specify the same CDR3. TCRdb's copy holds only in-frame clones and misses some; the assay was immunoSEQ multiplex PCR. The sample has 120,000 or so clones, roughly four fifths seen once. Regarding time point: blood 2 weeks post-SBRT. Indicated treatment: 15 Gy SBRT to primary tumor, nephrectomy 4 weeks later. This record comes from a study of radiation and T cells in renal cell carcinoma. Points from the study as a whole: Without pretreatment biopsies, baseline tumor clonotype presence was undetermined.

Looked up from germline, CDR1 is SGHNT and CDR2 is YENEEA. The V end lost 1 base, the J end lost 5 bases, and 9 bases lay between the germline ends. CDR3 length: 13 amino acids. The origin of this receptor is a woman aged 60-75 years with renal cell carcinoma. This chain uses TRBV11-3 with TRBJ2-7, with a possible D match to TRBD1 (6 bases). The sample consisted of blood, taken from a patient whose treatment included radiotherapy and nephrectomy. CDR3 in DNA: TGTGCCAGCAGCTTAGGGTACAGGGACGAGCAGTACTTC. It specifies CASSLGYRDEQYF.